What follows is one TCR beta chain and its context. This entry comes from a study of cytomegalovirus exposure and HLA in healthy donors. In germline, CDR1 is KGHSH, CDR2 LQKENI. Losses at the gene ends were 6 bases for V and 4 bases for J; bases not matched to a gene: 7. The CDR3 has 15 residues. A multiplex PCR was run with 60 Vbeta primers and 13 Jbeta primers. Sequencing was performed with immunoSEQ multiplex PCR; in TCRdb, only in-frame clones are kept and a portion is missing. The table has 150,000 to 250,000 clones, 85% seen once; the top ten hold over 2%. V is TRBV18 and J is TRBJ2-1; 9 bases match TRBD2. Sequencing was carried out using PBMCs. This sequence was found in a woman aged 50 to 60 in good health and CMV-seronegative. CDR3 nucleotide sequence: TGTGCCAGCTCCCAGGGACTAGCCCAGTACAATGAGCAGTTCTTC. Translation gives CASSQGLAQYNEQFF.